This note documents a single TCR beta chain sequence. Its cognate antigen is unknown. Healthy Caucasian individuals from Russia aged about 6 to 90 were enrolled as donors. Sample-barcoded 5' priming and a J-beta primer mix drove a second PCR of about 6 to 11 cycles. The study obtained at least 2.5 million CDR3-containing paired-end reads from every sample. TCRdb redid the calling of the 5' RACE reads with MiXCR, one entry per CDR3 protein. The sample holds roughly 1,500,000 distinct CDR3 sequences, 42% seen once. The V gene end was trimmed by 6 bases and the J gene end by 14 bases; junction bases not matched to a gene: 19. The CDR3 sequence is 16 residues long. Germline lookup yields CDR1 LGHDT and CDR2 YNNKEL (reference sequence). This sample was included in a study of blood T cells in healthy people across ages. Study-wide results and limits: Any changes in expanded clonotypes were possibly confounded, as donor CMV status remained unknown.

Sequenced: blood. This sequence was found in a woman under 30 in good health. The chain recombines TRBV3-1 with TRBJ2-3; 11 positions match TRBD2. The CDR3 bases are TGTGCCAGCAGTCCTCTTAGCGGGAGGGGGCACAGATACGCGTATTTT. As protein: CASSPLSGRGHRYAYF.